The present entry profiles one T cell receptor beta chain with its context. Its cognate antigen is unknown. This record comes from a study of CD8 T cells in ankylosing spondylitis. Study results and caveats: The study identified a TCR beta motif of roughly eight highly homologous variants that appeared characteristic of ankylosing spondylitis blood.

MiXCR, run by TCRdb on the 5' RACE reads, gives a single entry per CDR3 protein. The profile shows 300,000 to 400,000 distinct CDR3 sequences, about 15% of them singletons. The CDR3 runs to 16 residues. Germline CDR1 and CDR2: MNHNS and SASEGT. Trimming took 4 bases from V and 0 from J, leaving 12 bases between them. The sample comprised blood, either unsorted or a sorted T cell fraction (not recorded which). The chain links TRBV6-1 to TRBJ1-4; tentative D call: TRBD1 (5 bases). The TCR comes from a male donor with ankylosing spondylitis or in good health (not recorded which). CDR3 DNA: TGTGCCAGCAGTGCCGACAGCTTTGCAACTAATGAAAAACTGTTTTTT. Amino acids: CASSADSFATNEKLFF.